The TCR beta chain under discussion was sequenced for a study of cytomegalovirus exposure and HLA in healthy donors. Study-wide results and caveats: Within the 95 to 150 validation repertoires, first-cohort TCR clusters tended to co-occur, according to a later analysis. Reported performance of the classifier showed diagnosis of cytomegalovirus status with high specificity and sensitivity. A list of about 180 TCR beta chains associated with cytomegalovirus was given.

Notes on this clone: Antigen unknown.

The CDR3 runs to 16 residues. CDR1 and CDR2 (germline): KGHSH, LQKENI. Trimming cost V 3 bases and J 3 bases; bases outside gene matches: 5. Produced via immunoSEQ multiplex PCR; TCRdb's table is partial and in-frame only. The sample has 67,000 or so clones; approximately 94% are singletons. The gene calls are TRBV18 and TRBJ2-7; TRBD2 matches 13 bases. The sequence was collected from a man aged 18 to 30 in good health and CMV-seropositive. The sequenced sample consisted of PBMCs. CDR3 sequence reads: CASSPLGTSGNYEQYF. In nucleotides, the CDR3 is TGTGCCAGCTCACCGCTAGGGACTAGCGGGAACTACGAGCAGTACTTC.